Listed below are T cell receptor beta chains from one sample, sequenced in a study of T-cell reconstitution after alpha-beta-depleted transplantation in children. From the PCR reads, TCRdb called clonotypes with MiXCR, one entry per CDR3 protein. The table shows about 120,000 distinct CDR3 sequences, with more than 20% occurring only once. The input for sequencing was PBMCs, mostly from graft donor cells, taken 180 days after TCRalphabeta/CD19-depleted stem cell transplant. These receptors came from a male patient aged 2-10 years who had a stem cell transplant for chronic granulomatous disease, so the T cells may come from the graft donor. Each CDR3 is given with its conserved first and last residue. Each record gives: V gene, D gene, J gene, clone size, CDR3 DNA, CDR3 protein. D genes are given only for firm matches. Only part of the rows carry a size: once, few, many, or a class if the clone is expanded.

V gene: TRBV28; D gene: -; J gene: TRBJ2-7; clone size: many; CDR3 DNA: TGTGCCAGCACTCATGGGAAGGGTTCCTACGAGCAGTACTTC; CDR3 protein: CASTHGKGSYEQYF
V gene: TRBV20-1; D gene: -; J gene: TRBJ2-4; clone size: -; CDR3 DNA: TGCAGTGCTAGAGGCGGCAGCGTAGCCAAAAACATTCAGTACTTC; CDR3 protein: CSARGGSVAKNIQYF
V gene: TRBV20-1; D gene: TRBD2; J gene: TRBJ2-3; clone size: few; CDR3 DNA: TGCAGTGCTAGAGGGGGTGGCACTAGCGGAGGCACAGATACGCAGTATTTT; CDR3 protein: CSARGGGTSGGTDTQYF
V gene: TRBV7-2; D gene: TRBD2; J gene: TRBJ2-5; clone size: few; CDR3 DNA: TGTGCCAGCAGCAGTTTGGCGGGGGGAGAGACCCAGTACTTC; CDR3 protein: CASSSLAGGETQYF
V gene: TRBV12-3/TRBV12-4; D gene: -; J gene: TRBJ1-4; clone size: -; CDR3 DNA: TGTGCCAGCAGTTTACTCGTGTCCAATGAAAAACTGTTTTTT; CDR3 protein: CASSLLVSNEKLFF
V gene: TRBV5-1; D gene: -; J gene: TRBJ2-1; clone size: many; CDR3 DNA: TGCGCCAGCAGCTCCGCGGTCTCAGCGGGCACCTACAATGAGCAGTTCTTC; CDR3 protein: CASSSAVSAGTYNEQFF
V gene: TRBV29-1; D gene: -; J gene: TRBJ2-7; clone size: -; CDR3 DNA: TGCAGCGTTAGGGAGAACAGCCCGCCCTACGAGCAGTACTTC; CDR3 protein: CSVRENSPPYEQYF
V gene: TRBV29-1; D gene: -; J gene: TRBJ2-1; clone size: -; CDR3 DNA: TGCAGCGTTGATAAAGGGCAAACCTACAATGAGCAGTTCTTC; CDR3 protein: CSVDKGQTYNEQFF
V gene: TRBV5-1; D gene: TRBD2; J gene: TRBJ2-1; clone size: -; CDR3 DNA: TGCGCCAGCAGCTTGGCCGCTAGCGGGAGGGCTCTTTACTTTCGGCCCTACAATGAGCAGTTCTTC; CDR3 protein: CASSLAASGRALYFRPYNEQFF
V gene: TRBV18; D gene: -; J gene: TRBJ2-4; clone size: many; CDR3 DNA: TGTGCCAGCTCACCACTTTCAGCGGAGCTAGCCAAAAACATTCAGTACTTC; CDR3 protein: CASSPLSAELAKNIQYF
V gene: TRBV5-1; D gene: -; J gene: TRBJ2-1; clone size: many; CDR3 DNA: TGCGCCAGCAGCTTTAGGGAATGGCAGTTCTTC; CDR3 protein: CASSFREWQFF
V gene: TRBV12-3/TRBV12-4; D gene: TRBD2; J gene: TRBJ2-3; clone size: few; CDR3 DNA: TGTGCCAGCAGTGCATTAGCGGGATCAGGCACAGATACGCAGTATTTT; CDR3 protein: CASSALAGSGTDTQYF
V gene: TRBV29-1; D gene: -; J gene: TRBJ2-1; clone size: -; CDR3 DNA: TGCAGCGTTATATTAAGGGATTACAATGAGCAGTTCTTC; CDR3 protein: CSVILRDYNEQFF
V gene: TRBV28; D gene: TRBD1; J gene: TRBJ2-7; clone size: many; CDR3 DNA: TGTGCCAGCACCTCTTTCGGGACAGTCTACGAGCAGTACTTC; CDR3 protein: CASTSFGTVYEQYF
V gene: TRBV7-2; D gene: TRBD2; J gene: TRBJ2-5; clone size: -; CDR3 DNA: TGTGCCAGCAGCTTAGTGGGACTAGCGAGTAGGGAGACCCAGTACTTC; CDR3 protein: CASSLVGLASRETQYF
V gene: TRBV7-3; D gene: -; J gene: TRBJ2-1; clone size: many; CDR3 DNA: TGTGCCAGCAGCCTAGATGGAAGACCGGGATACAATGAGCAGTTCTTC; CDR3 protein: CASSLDGRPGYNEQFF
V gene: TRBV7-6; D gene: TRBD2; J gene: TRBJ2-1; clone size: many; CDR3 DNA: TGTGCCAGCAGCTCTCTAGCGGGAGCCGTGTTCTTC; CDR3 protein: CASSSLAGAVFF
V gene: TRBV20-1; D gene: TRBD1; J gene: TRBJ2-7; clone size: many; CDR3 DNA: TGCAGTGGTGGACAGGTCTACGAGCAGTACTTC; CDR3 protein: CSGGQVYEQYF
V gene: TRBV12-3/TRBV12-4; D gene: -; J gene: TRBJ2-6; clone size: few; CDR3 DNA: TGTGCCAGCAGTTTATTTTTAGGAAGCTACTCTGGGGCCAACGTCCTGACTTTC; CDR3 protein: CASSLFLGSYSGANVLTF
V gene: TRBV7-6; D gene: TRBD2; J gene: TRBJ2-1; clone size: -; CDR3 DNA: TGTGCCAGCAGCTTTGAACCCGGGACTAGCGCTTACAATGAGCAGTTCTTC; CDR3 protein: CASSFEPGTSAYNEQFF
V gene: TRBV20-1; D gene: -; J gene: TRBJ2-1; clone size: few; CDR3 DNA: TGCAGTTTAGCGAGGGTTATAGGTGAGCAGTTCTTC; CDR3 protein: CSLARVIGEQFF
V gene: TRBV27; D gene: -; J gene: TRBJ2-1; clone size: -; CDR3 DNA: TGTGCCAGCAGTCATCGGGACATAAGGACTGAGCAGTTCTTC; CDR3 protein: CASSHRDIRTEQFF
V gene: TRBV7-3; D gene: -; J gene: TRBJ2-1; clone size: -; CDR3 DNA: TGTGCCAGCAGTTGGATACAGGGAGATGAGCAGTTCTTC; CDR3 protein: CASSWIQGDEQFF
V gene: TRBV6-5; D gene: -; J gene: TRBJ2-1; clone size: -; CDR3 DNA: TGTGCCAGCAGTTACCAAATTTCCGGGACTGTTACCTACAATGAGCAGTTCTTC; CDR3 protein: CASSYQISGTVTYNEQFF
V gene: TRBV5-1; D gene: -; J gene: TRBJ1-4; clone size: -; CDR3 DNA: TGCGCCAGCAGCACCGGCAGGGTGGGGAATGAAAAACTGTTTTTT; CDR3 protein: CASSTGRVGNEKLFF
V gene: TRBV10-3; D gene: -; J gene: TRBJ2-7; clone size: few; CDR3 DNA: TGTGCCATCAATGGAGGTGACACCTACGAGCAGTACTTC; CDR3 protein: CAINGGDTYEQYF
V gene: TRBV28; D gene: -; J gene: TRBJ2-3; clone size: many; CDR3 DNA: TGTGCCAGCAGTTTTTTTTCGACAGCTAGCACAGATACGCAGTATTTT; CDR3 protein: CASSFFSTASTDTQYF
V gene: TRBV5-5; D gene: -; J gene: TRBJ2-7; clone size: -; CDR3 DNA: TGTGCCAGCAGGGCACAACAGGCGGCTCCCCTCGAGCAGTACTTC; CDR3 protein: CASRAQQAAPLEQYF
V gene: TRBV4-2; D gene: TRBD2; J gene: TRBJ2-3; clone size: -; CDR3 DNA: TGTGCCAGCAGCCAGGCGGGACTAGCGGGTAGCACAGATACGCAGTATTTT; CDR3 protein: CASSQAGLAGSTDTQYF
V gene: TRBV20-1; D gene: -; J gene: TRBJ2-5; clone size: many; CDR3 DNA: TGCAGTGGTGACAACGGGTCTAAGGAGACCCAGTACTTC; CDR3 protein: CSGDNGSKETQYF
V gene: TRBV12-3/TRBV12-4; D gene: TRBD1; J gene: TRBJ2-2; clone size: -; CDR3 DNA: TGTGCCAGTGACAGTACAGGGGCCGGGGAGCTGTTTTTT; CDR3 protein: CASDSTGAGELFF
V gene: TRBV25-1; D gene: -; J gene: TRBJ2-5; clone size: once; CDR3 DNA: TGTGCCAGCAGTGGGATGATTGGACAGGAGACCCAGTACTTC; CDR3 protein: CASSGMIGQETQYF
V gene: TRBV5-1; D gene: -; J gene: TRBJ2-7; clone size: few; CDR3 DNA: TGCGCCAGCAGCTTAACCGGGACCACCATAGGATCCGAGCAGTACTTC; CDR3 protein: CASSLTGTTIGSEQYF
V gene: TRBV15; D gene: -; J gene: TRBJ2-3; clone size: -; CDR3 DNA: TGTGCCACCAGCAGAGCAGGCAAGATCGGCTCTACAAGCACAGATACGCAGTATTTT; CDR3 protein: CATSRAGKIGSTSTDTQYF
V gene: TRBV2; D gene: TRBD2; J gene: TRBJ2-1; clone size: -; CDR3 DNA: TGTGCCAGCAGTGAAGGGGGACTAGCGGGAGATTGTGAGTTCTTC; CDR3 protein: CASSEGGLAGDCEFF
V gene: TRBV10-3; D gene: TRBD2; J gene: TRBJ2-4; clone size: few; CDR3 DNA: TGTGCCATCAGTGACCCGGGGGGAGCCAAAAACATTCAGTACTTC; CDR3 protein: CAISDPGGAKNIQYF
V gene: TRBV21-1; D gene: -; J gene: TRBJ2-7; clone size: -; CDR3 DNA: TGTGCCAGCAGCAAATGGACCCATATCGGGACTAGCGGGAGGAGGTACGAGCAGTACTTC; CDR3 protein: CASSKWTHIGTSGRRYEQYF
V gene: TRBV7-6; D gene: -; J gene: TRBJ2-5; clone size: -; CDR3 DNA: TGTGCCAGCAGCTTGCGGCGCCCTAACCAAGAGACCCAGTACTTC; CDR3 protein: CASSLRRPNQETQYF